The entry below gives a single T cell receptor (beta chain) sequence along with its context. Original analysis: Estimation of nucleated cell counts was performed using reference gene primer amplification. Profiled with immunoSEQ multiplex PCR; TCRdb holds only in-frame clones, not every one. V and J calls and clone size follow that table, whereas D and trimming were derived from the DNA. This table has approximately 210,000 clones, about 86% appearing once. The sample belongs to a study of blood T cell repertoires in COVID-19. In the study overall: The United States, Italy and Spain were the sources of the acute and convalescent COVID-19 samples. Sources were T cells, B-cell-depleted T cells, or PBMCs; the material itself was cDNA or gDNA.

The CDR3 loop spans 15 amino acids. Germline V gene data show CDR1 as SGHTA and CDR2 as FQGNSA. V was trimmed by 1 base and J by 0 bases, leaving 9 bases between them. This sequence joins TRBV7-2 and TRBJ1-1, with D maybe TRBD1 (6 bases). The specimen was peripheral blood. The sequence came from a man aged 50 or older with active or convalescent COVID-19. The DNA for the CDR3 is TGTGCCAGCAGCTTAGTAGCAGGGGTGAACACTGAAGCTTTCTTT. Its translation: CASSLVAGVNTEAFF.